These T cell receptor beta chains were read from a single sample in a study of identical twins. MiXCR, run by TCRdb on the 5' RACE reads, gives a single entry per CDR3 protein. The repertoire holds hundreds of thousands of distinct CDR3 sequences, with 8% to 9.5% as singletons. Separately, the same data were catalogued under a study of yellow fever vaccine responses in identical twins.

Sequenced: CD8+ T cells sorted from blood. The origin of the receptors is a woman aged 18-35 years in good health. Both conserved end residues are part of each CDR3. The D gene is left open where the match is weak. Only part of the rows carry a size: once, few, many, or a class if the clone is expanded.

v_gene	abundance	d_gene	j_gene	CDR3nt	CDR3aa
TRBV14	few	NA	TRBJ2-5	TGTGCCAGCAGCCAATTTCAGGGTGCTAAAGAGACCCAGTACTTC	CASSQFQGAKETQYF
TRBV7-3	few	TRBD1	TRBJ2-2	TGTGCCAGCAGCTGGGGACAGGGAGGCAACACCGGGGAGCTGTTTTTT	CASSWGQGGNTGELFF
TRBV4-1	many	NA	TRBJ2-1	TGCGCCAGCAGCCAAGAAGGGCGGAGGGGGCGTAATGAGCAGTTCTTC	CASSQEGRRGRNEQFF
TRBV30	few	NA	TRBJ2-7	TGTGCCTGGAGTGTTTGGCAGGGGGGGTCCTACGAGCAGTACTTC	CAWSVWQGGSYEQYF
TRBV12-3/TRBV12-4	NA	NA	TRBJ2-7	TGTGCCAGCAGTTTTTCCGGGAATACCCACGAGCAGTACTTC	CASSFSGNTHEQYF
TRBV7-9	few	NA	TRBJ1-1	TGTGCCAGCAGCTGGAGCCAGGGGAACACTGAAGCTTTCTTT	CASSWSQGNTEAFF
TRBV29-1	NA	TRBD2	TRBJ2-1	TGCAGCGTTGGGGGGGGGAGGGATTCCTCCTACAATGAGCAGTTCTTC	CSVGGGRDSSYNEQFF
TRBV27	NA	NA	TRBJ2-5	TGTGCCAGCAGTTTCCGGGGTGAGACCCAGTACTTC	CASSFRGETQYF
TRBV3-1	few	NA	TRBJ2-1	TGTGCCAGCAGCCAAGATTCCTCGGCAGCCTACAATGAGCAGTTCTTC	CASSQDSSAAYNEQFF
TRBV7-9	many	NA	TRBJ1-4	TGTGCCAGCAGCTTAGGAGGGGCTAATGAAAAACTGTTTTTT	CASSLGGANEKLFF
TRBV4-1	few	NA	TRBJ2-3	TGCGCCAGCAGCCCGGAGCCCCATCTCGACAGCACAGATACGCAGTATTTT	CASSPEPHLDSTDTQYF
TRBV6-2/TRBV6-3	few	NA	TRBJ2-7	TGTGCCTCCACATCCGCCCCCTACGAGCAGTACTTC	CASTSAPYEQYF
TRBV20-1	many	TRBD2	TRBJ2-7	TGCAGTGCTAGGTTCCTTAGCGGGAGCTCCTACGAGCAGTACTTC	CSARFLSGSSYEQYF
TRBV11-2	many	NA	TRBJ2-3	TGTGCCAGCAGCTCACAAAGGCGGACCAAGGATACGCAGTATTTT	CASSSQRRTKDTQYF
TRBV4-3	NA	TRBD2	TRBJ2-1	TGCGCCAGCAGCCCGCTAGCGGGATGGGATGAGCAGTTCTTC	CASSPLAGWDEQFF
TRBV5-1	many	TRBD2	TRBJ2-1	TGCGCCAGCAGCTTGGTTATTAGCGGGAGTGAGAGCGATGAGCAGTTCTTC	CASSLVISGSESDEQFF
TRBV11-1	NA	TRBD1	TRBJ2-3	TGTGCCAGCAGCTTAGCCGCCGGGACAGGGCTTTATAGCACAGATACGCAGTATTTT	CASSLAAGTGLYSTDTQYF
TRBV28	NA	TRBD1	TRBJ2-7	TGTGCCAGCAGTATTGACAGGGGTAAAGGCGAGCAGTACTTC	CASSIDRGKGEQYF
TRBV4-2	few	TRBD2	TRBJ2-2	TGTGCCAGCAGCCATCAAACCGGGACTAGCGGGGGGGCGGCCGGGGAGCTGTTTTTT	CASSHQTGTSGGAAGELFF
TRBV7-9	NA	NA	TRBJ2-1	TGTGCCAGCAGCCACGTCCCTGGACCGAGGTACGAGCAGTTCTTC	CASSHVPGPRYEQFF
TRBV6-2/TRBV6-3	many	NA	TRBJ1-1	TGTGCCAGCCAAGAGGGAGACACTGAAGCTTTCTTT	CASQEGDTEAFF
TRBV6-2/TRBV6-3	many	NA	TRBJ2-1	TGTGCCAGCAGTTCTTCCGGAGATGAGCAGTTCTTC	CASSSSGDEQFF
TRBV29-1	many	NA	TRBJ2-1	TGCAGCGTTGGGGGGGACAGCATGGCCCGAGCTGAGCAGTTCTTC	CSVGGDSMARAEQFF
TRBV7-9	many	NA	TRBJ2-2	TGTGCCAGCAGCCAGCTTGTAGGGGACGGGGAGCTGTTTTTT	CASSQLVGDGELFF
TRBV3-1	few	NA	TRBJ2-5	TGTGCCAGCAGACAAGTGGGGGAGACCCAGTACTTC	CASRQVGETQYF
TRBV20-1	NA	NA	TRBJ2-1	TGCAGTGTGCTATTACTAGACAACTCCTACAATGAGCAGTTCTTC	CSVLLLDNSYNEQFF
TRBV14	few	TRBD2	TRBJ2-1	TGTGCCAGCAGCCAAACGGGAGGAGTTGGTAGCAATGAGCAGTTCTTC	CASSQTGGVGSNEQFF
TRBV20-1	few	TRBD1	TRBJ2-7	TGCAGTGCTAGATTAACAGGGGGAGGATACGAGCAGTACTTC	CSARLTGGGYEQYF
TRBV12-3/TRBV12-4	few	TRBD2	TRBJ2-7	TGTGCCAGCAGCTCAACCCTAGCGGGAGTCTACTACGAGCAGTACTTC	CASSSTLAGVYYEQYF
TRBV12-3/TRBV12-4	NA	NA	TRBJ1-2	TGTGCCAGCAGTTTAGGGCAGGGGAACTCTGGCTACACCTTC	CASSLGQGNSGYTF
TRBV7-9	many	TRBD1	TRBJ2-5	TGTGCCAGCAGCCCACTCACAGGGGAAGAGACCCAGTACTTC	CASSPLTGEETQYF
TRBV6-4	NA	NA	TRBJ2-1	TGTGCCAGCAGTGACCCGGAAGGCTACAATGAGCAGTTCTTC	CASSDPEGYNEQFF
TRBV27	many	TRBD1	TRBJ2-2	TGTGCCAGCAGTTTCGCAGGGGGCCAATCCGGGGAGCTGTTTTTT	CASSFAGGQSGELFF
TRBV9	NA	TRBD2	TRBJ2-1	TGTGCCAGCAGCGTAGGGGGTAGCGGGAATGAGCAGTTCTTC	CASSVGGSGNEQFF
TRBV6-1	NA	TRBD1	TRBJ2-1	TGTGCCAGCAGGCCCACCCCCCAGGGGGCTTCCTACAATGAGCAGTTCTTC	CASRPTPQGASYNEQFF
TRBV18	NA	NA	TRBJ2-6	TGTGCCAGCGGAAACCTACTAGGAAAACCGGAGGGGGCCAACGTCCTGACTTTC	CASGNLLGKPEGANVLTF
TRBV20-1	many	TRBD1	TRBJ1-2	TGCAGTGCTAGAATCCCCGAGGGACAGGGCTCGTTCTATGGCTACACCTTC	CSARIPEGQGSFYGYTF
TRBV5-5	NA	NA	TRBJ1-1	TGTGCCAGCAGCTTGGAAGTTTCCATGAACACTGAAGCTTTCTTT	CASSLEVSMNTEAFF
TRBV19	NA	NA	TRBJ2-7	TGTGCCAGTAGTATAGATCGTATAGGATCCTACGAGCAGTACTTC	CASSIDRIGSYEQYF